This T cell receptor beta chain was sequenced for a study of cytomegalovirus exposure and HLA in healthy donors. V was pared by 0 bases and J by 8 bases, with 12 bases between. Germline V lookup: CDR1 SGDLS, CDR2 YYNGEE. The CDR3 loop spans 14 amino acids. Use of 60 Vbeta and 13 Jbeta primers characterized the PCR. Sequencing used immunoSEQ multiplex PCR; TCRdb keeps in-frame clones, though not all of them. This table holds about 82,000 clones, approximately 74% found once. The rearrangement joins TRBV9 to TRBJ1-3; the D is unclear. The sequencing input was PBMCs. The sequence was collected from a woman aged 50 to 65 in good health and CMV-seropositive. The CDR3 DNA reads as TGTGCCAGCAGCGTAGTGGCAGGCCGAGACACCATATATTTT. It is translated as CASSVVAGRDTIYF. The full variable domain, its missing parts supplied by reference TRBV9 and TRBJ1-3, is DSGVTQTPKHLITATGQRVTLRCSPRSGDLSVYWYQQSLDQGLQFLIQYYNGEERAKGNILERFSAQQFPDLHSELNLSSLELGDSALYFCASSVVAGRDTIYFGEGSWLTVV.